What follows describes a single TCR beta chain. This clone showed up just a few times. Its cognate antigen has yet to be identified. No base quality values were provided; no much bigger clone lies one nucleotide off. This specimen belongs to a study of shared clonotypes between healthy human individuals (dated by TCRdb to 2020 to 2022). The study in broad terms: A couple of women and three men aged 18 to 49 years were included in the cohort. The study deeply sequenced blood TCR repertoires of about five healthy adults to estimate repertoire size and the extent of clonotype sharing between individuals. Between about 0.9 and 9 billion PBMCs per donor were obtained by leukapheresis. For each donor, CD4 naive and CD4 memory were each given three plates, CD8 naive was given two plates, and CD8 memory was given one plate. To increase sequencing depth and limit assay-specific biases, TCR repertoire library preparation and sequencing were carried out by different laboratories using diverse techniques. The research as a whole found: The small number of donors limited the genetic and exposure-history diversity represented. Incomplete sequencing was indicated by rarefaction of sorted-subset datasets, despite the large sequencing depth. Compared with non-shared clonotypes, clonotypes shared by all four sorted-subset donors had higher generation probabilities. Naive subsets generally had larger estimated clonotype richness than memory subsets. Sampling was restricted to blood, and TCR repertoires in tissue are likely to differ from TCR repertoires in blood. Sharing across a few donors was observed for roughly 5% of naive CD4, less than 4% of naive CD8, 2% to 2.5% of memory CD4, and over 0.3% of memory CD8 clonotypes. Based on pairwise subsampling, the degree of clonotype sharing among donors was expected to be affected by sequencing depth.

TCR CDR3 regions were amplified from genomic DNA by multiplex PCR using the deep immunoSEQ assay. Extracted genomic DNA from each cell subset was spread evenly across all wells of several immunoSEQ 96-well plates, with each plate serving as a replicate. For sorted subsets, approximately 200 ng of genomic DNA, equivalent to roughly 33,000 T cell genomes, went into each replicate PCR. Purified libraries were quantified with a Qubit 3.0 fluorometer, sized on a Bioanalyzer 2100, and re-quantified with the KAPA Library Quantification kit. Every immunoSEQ 96-well plate was sequenced on a separate single-read 150-cycle Illumina NextSeq 550 flow cell. The study's own analysis went as follows. The immunoSEQ output contained only junctional sequences without quality scores, so filtering could not match that applied to full-length reads. Sequences were annotated with PyIR, a Python wrapper for IgBLAST v1.9, and V/J genes and CDR3 were assigned using IMGT germline references. Any read was removed if the V/J assignment was weak (E-value above 1e-6), the CDR3 was missing, or the read contained stop codons, out-of-frame junctions, or ambiguous translated residues. V3J clonotypes were defined as sequences sharing an identical inferred V gene, J gene, and CDR3 amino acid sequence. To compute the percentage overlap between repertoires, the number of shared unique clonotypes was divided by the size of the smaller repertoire. Repertoire richness was assessed with RTK rarefaction, the Chao1 estimator, and Recon v2.1 estimates of unobserved clonotypes. Generation probabilities were computed with OLGA for all TCRbeta clonotypes obtained by the gDNA method from four donors. In TCRdb, the immuneACCESS table is reduced to in-frame sequences with V and J assigned. These tables do not hold every clone; where another copy was compared, an unresolved V gene accounts for under half, and the others remain unexplained. For V, J and clone size, that table is used; D and trimming come from the DNA. For this sample the table gives more than 2,000,000 clones, of which about 92% were detected only once. The biggest ten clones account for about 0.39% of the sample.

V is pared back by 11 bases and J by 3 bases, with 16 bases lying between the germline termini. CDR1 and CDR2 (SEHNR, FQNEAQ) derive from the germline V gene (reference sequence). The CDR3 spans 13 residues, from the cysteine through the phenylalanine. CDR3 DNA is the only sequence kept; it has 39 bases, read in frame from the first base. The donors were healthy, HIV-negative adults who had no recently reported acute infections or vaccinations. Every donor was a Caucasian adult residing in Nashville, Tennessee, USA. CD4+ T cells were enriched by magnetic negative selection, after which naive cells were positively selected on CD45RA and the negative fraction was taken as the memory subset. After blood collection by leukapheresis, PBMCs were isolated using Ficoll-Histopaque density gradient centrifugation and then cryopreserved in the vapor phase of liquid nitrogen. Analytical flow cytometry was used to check the purity and quantity of each magnetically sorted T cell population. Each sorted fraction had its genomic DNA isolated and then quantified by UV absorbance on a Nanodrop 2000c.

This sequence was found in a man between 18 and 35 years old in good health. Some clones in this sample may be carry-over from other donors' samples. The V gene is TRBV7-9 and the J gene is TRBJ1-1; TRBD1 is possibly the D segment (5 matching bases). Sequenced input: naive CD4+ T cells from PBMCs. Per the publication, the cell subset or site label means: CD45RA+ positively selected. The DNA sequence reads TGTGCCCTCGGGGCCCGCCGGGACACTGAAGCTTTCTTT. Its amino acids are CALGARRDTEAFF. The variable domain in full, with residues beyond the CDR3 obtained from the reference TRBV7-9 and TRBJ1-1 genes, is DTGVSQNPRHKITKRGQNVTFRCDPISEHNRLYWYRQTLGQGPEFLTYFQNEAQLEKSRLLSDRFSAERPKGSFSTLEIQRTEQGDSAMYLCALGARRDTEAFFGQGTRLTVV.